This T cell receptor (beta chain) was sequenced in a study of CD8 T cells in Susac syndrome. Reverse transcription of 0.5 to 1 ug RNA used random hexamers. Amplification of TCR beta CDR3 by immunoSEQ multiplex PCR spanned 54 Vbeta and 13 Jbeta. Each CDR3 protein is one row after TCRdb ran MiXCR on the immunoSEQ multiplex PCR reads. The table has about 50,000 distinct CDR3 sequences, 93% seen once. General observations from the study: By the study's own acknowledgment, its TCR sequencing and HLA analysis included relatively few individuals.

Per germline, CDR1 SGHVS and CDR2 FNYEAQ. This CDR3 region has 16 residues. Trimming took off 7 bases at V and 0 bases at J, with 15 bases between the two ends. CD8+ and CD4+ T cells taken from blood had their TCR beta sequenced. Negative isolation was applied to CD8+ and CD4+ T cells, and FACS enrichment was applied to TEMRA cells. Regarding this clonotype: Its antigen is as yet unknown.

Sequencing input: CD8+ T cells from PBMCs. This chain links TRBV7-6 with TRBJ2-2; D possibly uses TRBD1 or TRBD2 (5 bases each). This clonotype originated in a human donor with multiple sclerosis. The CDR3 sequence: CASTPRGPPNTGELFF. CDR3 DNA: TGTGCCAGCACCCCTAGGGGACCGCCGAACACCGGGGAGCTGTTTTTT.